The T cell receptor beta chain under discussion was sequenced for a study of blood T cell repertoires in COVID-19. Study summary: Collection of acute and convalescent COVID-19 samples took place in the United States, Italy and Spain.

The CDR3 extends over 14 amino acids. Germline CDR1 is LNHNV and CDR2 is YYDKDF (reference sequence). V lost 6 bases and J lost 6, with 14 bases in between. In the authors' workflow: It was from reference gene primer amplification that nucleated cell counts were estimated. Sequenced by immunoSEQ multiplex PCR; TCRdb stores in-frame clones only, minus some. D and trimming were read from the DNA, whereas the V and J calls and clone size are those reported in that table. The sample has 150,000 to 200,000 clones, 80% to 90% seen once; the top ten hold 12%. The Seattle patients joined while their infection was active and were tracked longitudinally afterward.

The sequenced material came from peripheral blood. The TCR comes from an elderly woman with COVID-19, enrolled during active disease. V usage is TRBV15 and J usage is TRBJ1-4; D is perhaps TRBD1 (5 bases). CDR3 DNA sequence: TGTGCCACCAGTCATACCGCGGGGGATGAAAAACTGTTTTTT. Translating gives CATSHTAGDEKLFF. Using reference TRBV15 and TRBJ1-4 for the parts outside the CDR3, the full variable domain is DAMVIQNPRYQVTQFGKPVTLSCSQTLNHNVMYWYQQKSSQAPKLLFHYYDKDFNNEADTPDNFQSRRPNTSFCFLDIRSPGLGDTAMYLCATSHTAGDEKLFFGSGTQLSVL.